The following is a TCR beta chain sequence with its context. Its antigen remains unknown. Sequencing used immunoSEQ multiplex PCR; TCRdb keeps in-frame clones, though not all of them. The data show some 1.5 million clones, about 98% seen once. This sample stems from a study of shared clonotypes between healthy human individuals. For the study at large: Each donor contributed plates that comprised three CD4 naive, three CD4 memory, two CD8 naive and one CD8 memory.

Study-wide results and caveats: Estimated richness was generally greater in naive than memory subsets.

The CDR3 covers 13 residues. The V segment lost 4 bases and the J segment 4 bases; nucleotides outside the gene matches: 2. Germline V CDR1 and CDR2: MNHNS, SASEGT. The J gene is TRBJ1-2, the V gene TRBV6-1, with 8 bases fitting TRBD1. The receptor's source is a man aged 25 to 40 in good health. The sequenced sample was naive CD4+ T cells sorted from blood. Subset in this sample: CD45RA+ positively selected. The CDR3 loop reads CASSGDRFYGYTF. CDR3 in DNA: TGTGCCAGCAGTGGGGACAGGTTCTATGGCTACACCTTC.